Shown below are 9 T cell receptor beta chains from a single sample sequenced in a study of T cell changes during pregnancy in multiple sclerosis. Using immunoSEQ multiplex PCR, the repertoire was profiled, and TCRdb retains in-frame clones only, with some absent. The sample consists of over 55,000 clones, roughly nine tenths of them appearing once. This sample comprised peripheral blood, obtained in the first trimester of pregnancy. All receptors derive from a female donor with multiple sclerosis, enrolled in a pregnancy study.

This chain uses TRBV4-2 with TRBJ2-1, with 7 bases aligning to TRBD1. CDR1 is LGHNA, CDR2 YNFKEQ, per germline. The CDR3 is 17 residues long. The ends lost 2 bases at V and 2 bases at J; junction bases unmatched: 9. For the CDR3, the DNA is TGTGCCAGCAGCCAACGGACGGACAGGCTCACCTACAATGAGCAGTTCTTC. It specifies CASSQRTDRLTYNEQFF.

The J gene is TRBJ2-7, the V gene TRBV7-9, with D possibly TRBD1 on 6 matching bases. The CDR3 totals 16 residues. The germline V gene has CDR1 SEHNR and CDR2 FQNEAQ (reference sequence). V lost 5 bases to trimming and J lost 3 bases, with 20 bases between them. CDR3 residues: CASSPSPGHLSYEQYF. The CDR3 nucleotides are TGTGCCAGCAGCCCTAGCCCGGGACATCTGAGCTACGAGCAGTACTTC.

The chain is built from TRBV11-2 and TRBJ2-5, with D possibly TRBD2 on 5 matching bases. The germline V gene encodes CDR1 SGHAT and CDR2 FQNNGV. The V gene lost 5 bases and the J gene lost 1 base, with 14 bases spanning the gap. This CDR3 is built from 15 residues. CDR3 residues: CASSPSIRTQETQYF. The CDR3 DNA sequence: TGTGCCAGCAGCCCTAGCATCAGGACCCAAGAGACCCAGTACTTC.

The genes are TRBV30 and TRBJ1-6, with 9 bases aligning to TRBD1. Per the germline V gene, CDR1 is GTSNPN and CDR2 is SVGIG (reference sequence). This CDR3 region has 17 residues. V gave up 0 bases and J gave up 0 bases; unmatched junction bases: 3. The CDR3: CAWSVLTGGSYNSPLHF. Here the CDR3 DNA reads TGTGCCTGGAGTGTACTGACAGGGGGCTCCTATAATTCACCCCTCCACTTT.

This chain links TRBV5-1 with TRBJ1-5; maybe TRBD1 (6 bases). Germline V gene lookup returns CDR1 SGHRS and CDR2 YFSETQ. This CDR3 is 14 amino acids long. V dropped 0 bases and J dropped 4 bases, with 8 bases sitting between them. CDR3 coding DNA: TGCGCCAGCAGCTTGGGGACAGAGAATCAGCCCCAGCATTTT. This translates into CASSLGTENQPQHF.

This chain uses TRBV5-1 with TRBJ2-7; 7 bases are shared with TRBD2. The CDR3 has 13 amino acids. V shed 0 bases, J shed 5 bases, and the junction held 2 bases outside the gene matches. Germline CDR1 SGHRS, CDR2 YFSETQ. CDR3 nucleotide sequence: TGCGCCAGCAGCTTGGAGGCGGGGGACGAGCAGTACTTC. Protein product: CASSLEAGDEQYF.

The chain combines TRBV5-1 with TRBJ2-7; 8 nucleotides match TRBD1. The length of the CDR3 is 16 residues. Trimming at V came to 1 base and at J to 3 bases, leaving 9 bases not matched to a gene. CDR1 and CDR2 (germline): SGHRS, YFSETQ. The CDR3 DNA reads TGCGCCAGCAGCTTGACCCCTCGGACAGGGCTCTACGAGCAGTACTTC. This codes for CASSLTPRTGLYEQYF.

The chain carries TRBV6-6 and TRBJ2-7; 11 nucleotides align to TRBD2. V gave up 5 bases and J gave up 1 base; unmatched junction bases: 4. The CDR3 runs 15 residues. Germline CDR1 and CDR2: MNHNY and SVGAGI (reference sequence). CDR3 DNA sequence: TGTGCCAGCAGTCCGGGACTAGCGGAATCCTACGAGCAGTACTTC. Translation gives CASSPGLAESYEQYF.

The chain combines TRBV10-1 with TRBJ1-2; TRBD1 is a possible D gene (6 bases). CDR3 size: 13 residues. Germline V gene lookup returns CDR1 WNHNN and CDR2 SYGVQD (reference sequence). Trimming removed 6 bases at V and 6 bases at J, with 14 bases between. The CDR3 nucleotides read TGCGCCAGCAGCCACAGGGAAACGGATGGCTACACCTTC. It is translated as CASSHRETDGYTF.